This entry describes one T cell receptor beta chain. The data stem from a study of a mutant IDH1 vaccine in newly diagnosed glioma. The repertoire was sequenced with immunoSEQ multiplex PCR; TCRdb's copy has only in-frame clones and lacks some. The top ten clones hold less than 5.5% of a sample with 92,000 or so clones, roughly 80% of them seen once. Noted time point: baseline, week 1 (first vaccination visit). The treatment here: pre-vaccination baseline after standard-of-care therapy. Germline lookup yields CDR1 GTSNPN and CDR2 SVGIG (reference sequence). Trimming took off 3 bases at V and 3 bases at J, with 12 bases between the two ends. CDR3 size: 15 residues.

The chain recombines TRBV30 with TRBJ2-6; D unresolved. This TCR was sampled from a man aged 35-49 years with glioma. Some clones in this sample may be carry-over from other donors' samples. This specimen consisted of PBMCs, obtained from a glioma patient treated with radiotherapy, temozolomide or both. CDR3 DNA: TGTGCCTGGAGATTAGGGATAGGTGGGGCCAACGTCCTGACTTTC. The encoded protein is CAWRLGIGGANVLTF.